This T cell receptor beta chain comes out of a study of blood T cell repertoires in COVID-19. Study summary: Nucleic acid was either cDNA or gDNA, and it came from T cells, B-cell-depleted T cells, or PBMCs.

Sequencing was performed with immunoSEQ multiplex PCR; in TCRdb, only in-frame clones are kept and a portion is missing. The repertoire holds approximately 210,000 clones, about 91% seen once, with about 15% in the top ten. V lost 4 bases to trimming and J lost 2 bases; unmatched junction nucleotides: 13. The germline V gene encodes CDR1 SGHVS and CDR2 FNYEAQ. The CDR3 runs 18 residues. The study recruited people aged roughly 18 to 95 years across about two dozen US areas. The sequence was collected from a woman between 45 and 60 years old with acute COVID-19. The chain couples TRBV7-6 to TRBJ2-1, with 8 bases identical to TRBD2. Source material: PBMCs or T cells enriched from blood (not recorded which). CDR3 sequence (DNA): TGTGCCAGCAGCTCCGGGTCTAGCGGGCTGAGGGCCTACAATGAGCAGTTCTTC. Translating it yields CASSSGSSGLRAYNEQFF.